This T cell receptor (beta chain) was sequenced during a study of blood T cell repertoires in COVID-19. Looking at the study overall: T cells, B-cell-depleted T cells, or PBMCs supplied cDNA or gDNA.

Profiling relied on immunoSEQ multiplex PCR, and the TCRdb table lists in-frame clones only, not all of them. The data hold about 360,000 clones, with roughly 80% observed a single time. CDR3 length: 17 residues. Germline loops: CDR1 SNHLY, CDR2 FYNNEI. V dropped 2 bases and J dropped 0 bases, with 11 bases sitting between them. The TCR originated in a human donor with acute or convalescent COVID-19. The donor label of this sample is uncertain. The sample taken for sequencing was peripheral blood. V usage is TRBV2 and J usage is TRBJ2-6, with D tentatively TRBD2 (5 bases). In DNA form, the CDR3 reads TGTGCCAGCAGTGAACGGGATTTGTACTCTGGGGCCAACGTCCTGACTTTC. It is translated as CASSERDLYSGANVLTF. Variable domain in full (rest from reference TRBV2 and TRBJ2-6): EPEVTQTPSHQVTQMGQEVILRCVPISNHLYFYWYRQILGQKVEFLVSFYNNEISEKSEIFDDQFSVERPDGSNFTLKIRSTKLEDSAMYFCASSERDLYSGANVLTFGAGSRLTVL.